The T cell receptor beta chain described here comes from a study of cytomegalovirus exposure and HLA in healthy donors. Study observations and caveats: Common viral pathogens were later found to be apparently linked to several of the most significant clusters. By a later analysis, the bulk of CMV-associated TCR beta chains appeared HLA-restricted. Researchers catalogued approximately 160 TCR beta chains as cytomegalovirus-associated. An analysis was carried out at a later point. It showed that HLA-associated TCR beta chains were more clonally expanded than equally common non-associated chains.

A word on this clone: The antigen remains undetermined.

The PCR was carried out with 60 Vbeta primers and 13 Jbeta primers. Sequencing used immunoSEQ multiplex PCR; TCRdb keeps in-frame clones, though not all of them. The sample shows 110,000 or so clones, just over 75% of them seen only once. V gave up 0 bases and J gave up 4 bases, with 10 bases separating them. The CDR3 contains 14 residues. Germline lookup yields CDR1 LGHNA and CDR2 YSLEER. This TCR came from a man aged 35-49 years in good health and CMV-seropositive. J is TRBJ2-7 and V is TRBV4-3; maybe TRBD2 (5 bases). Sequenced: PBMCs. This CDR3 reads CASSQDHRGYEQYF. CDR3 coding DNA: TGCGCCAGCAGCCAAGATCATCGGGGATACGAGCAGTACTTC.